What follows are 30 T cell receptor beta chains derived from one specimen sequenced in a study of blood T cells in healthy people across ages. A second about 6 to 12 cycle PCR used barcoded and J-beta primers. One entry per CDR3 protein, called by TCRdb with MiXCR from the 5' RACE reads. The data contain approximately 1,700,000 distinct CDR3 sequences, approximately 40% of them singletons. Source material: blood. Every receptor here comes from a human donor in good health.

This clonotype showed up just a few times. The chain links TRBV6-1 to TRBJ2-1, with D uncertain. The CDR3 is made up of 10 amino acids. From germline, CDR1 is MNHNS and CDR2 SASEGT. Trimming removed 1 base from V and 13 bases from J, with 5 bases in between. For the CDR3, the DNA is TGTGCCAGCAGTGAAGTACAACAGTTCTTC. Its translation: CASSEVQQFF.

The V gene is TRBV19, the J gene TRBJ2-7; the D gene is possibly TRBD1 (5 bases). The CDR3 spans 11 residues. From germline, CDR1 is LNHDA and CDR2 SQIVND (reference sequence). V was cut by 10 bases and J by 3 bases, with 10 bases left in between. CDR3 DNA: TGTGCCACAGCAGGGCACTACGAGCAGTACTTC. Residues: CATAGHYEQYF.

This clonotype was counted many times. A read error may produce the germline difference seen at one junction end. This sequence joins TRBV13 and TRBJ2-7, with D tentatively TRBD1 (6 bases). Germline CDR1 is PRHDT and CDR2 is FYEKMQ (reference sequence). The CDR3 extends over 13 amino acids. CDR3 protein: CASSSTDSYEQYF. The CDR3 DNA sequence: TGCGCCAGCAGCTCTACGGACAGCTACGAGCAGTACTTC. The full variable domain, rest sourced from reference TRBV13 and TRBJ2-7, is AAGVIQSPRHLIKEKRETATLKCYPIPRHDTVYWYQQGPGQDPQFLISFYEKMQSDKGSIPDRFSAQQFSDYHSELNMSSLELGDSALYFCASSSTDSYEQYFGPGTRLTVT.

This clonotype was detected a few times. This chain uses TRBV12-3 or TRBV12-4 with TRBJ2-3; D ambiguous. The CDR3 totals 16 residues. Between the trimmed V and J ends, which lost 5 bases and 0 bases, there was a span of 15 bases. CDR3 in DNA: TGTGCCAGCAGTCTTGAAACGGAGACTAGCACAGATACGCAGTATTTT. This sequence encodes CASSLETETSTDTQYF.

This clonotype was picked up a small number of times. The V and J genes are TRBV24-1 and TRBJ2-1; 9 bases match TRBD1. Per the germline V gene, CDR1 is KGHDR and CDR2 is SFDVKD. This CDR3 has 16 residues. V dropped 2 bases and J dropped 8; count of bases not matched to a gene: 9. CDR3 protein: CATSDYGTGHRDEQFF. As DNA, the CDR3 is TGTGCCACCAGTGATTACGGGACAGGGCATAGGGATGAGCAGTTCTTC.

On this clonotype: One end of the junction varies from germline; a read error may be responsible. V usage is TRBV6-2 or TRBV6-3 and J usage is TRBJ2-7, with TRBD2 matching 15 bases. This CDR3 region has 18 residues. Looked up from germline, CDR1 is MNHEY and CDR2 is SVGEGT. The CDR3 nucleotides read TGTGCCAGCAGTAACTCGGGACTAGCGGGGGGCCCGTCCTACGAGCAGTACTTC. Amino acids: CASSNSGLAGGPSYEQYF.

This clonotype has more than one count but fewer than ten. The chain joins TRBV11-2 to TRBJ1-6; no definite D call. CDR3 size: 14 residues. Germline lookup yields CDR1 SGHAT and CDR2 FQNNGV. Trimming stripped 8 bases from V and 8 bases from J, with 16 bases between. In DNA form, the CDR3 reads TGTGCCAGCTCCCCCGGGGTAGATTATTCACCCCTCCACTTT. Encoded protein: CASSPGVDYSPLHF. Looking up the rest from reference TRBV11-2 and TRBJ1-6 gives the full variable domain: EAGVAQSPRYKIIEKRQSVAFWCNPISGHATLYWYQQILGQGPKLLIQFQNNGVVDDSQLPKDRFSAERLKGVDSTLKIQPAKLEDSAVYLCASSPGVDYSPLHFGNGTRLTVT.

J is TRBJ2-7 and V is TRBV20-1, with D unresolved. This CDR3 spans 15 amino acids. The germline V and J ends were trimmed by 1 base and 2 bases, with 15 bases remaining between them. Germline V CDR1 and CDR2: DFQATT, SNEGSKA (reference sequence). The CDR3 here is CSARGISHTPYEQYF. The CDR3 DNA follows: TGCAGTGCTAGAGGCATTAGCCACACTCCCTACGAGCAGTACTTC.

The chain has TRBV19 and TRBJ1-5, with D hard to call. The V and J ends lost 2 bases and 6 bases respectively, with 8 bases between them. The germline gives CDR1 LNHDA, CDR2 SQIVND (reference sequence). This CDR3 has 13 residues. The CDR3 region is CASSIIEGQPQHF. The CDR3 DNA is TGTGCCAGTAGTATAATAGAGGGTCAGCCCCAGCATTTT.

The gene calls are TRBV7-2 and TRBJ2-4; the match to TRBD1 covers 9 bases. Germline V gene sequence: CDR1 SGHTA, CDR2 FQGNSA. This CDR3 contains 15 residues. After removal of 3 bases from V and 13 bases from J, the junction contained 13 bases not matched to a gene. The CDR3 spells CASSLGQGKYYKQYF. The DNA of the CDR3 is TGTGCCAGCAGCTTGGGACAGGGAAAGTACTACAAGCAGTACTTC. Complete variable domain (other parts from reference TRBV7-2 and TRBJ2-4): GAGVSQSPSNKVTEKGKDVELRCDPISGHTALYWYRQSLGQGLEFLIYFQGNSAPDKSGLPSDRFSAERTGGSVSTLTIQRTQQEDSAVYLCASSLGQGKYYKQYFGAGTRLSVL.

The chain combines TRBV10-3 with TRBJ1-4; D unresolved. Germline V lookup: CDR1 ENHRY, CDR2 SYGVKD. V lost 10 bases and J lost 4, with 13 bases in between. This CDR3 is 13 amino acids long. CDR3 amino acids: CATRTEGNEKLFF. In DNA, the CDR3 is TGTGCCACTAGGACTGAGGGTAATGAAAAACTGTTTTTT.

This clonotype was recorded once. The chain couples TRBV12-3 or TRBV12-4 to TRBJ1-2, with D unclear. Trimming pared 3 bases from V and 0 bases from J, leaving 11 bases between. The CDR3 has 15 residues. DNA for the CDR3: TGTGCCAGCAGTTTTGCCCGCAGAACTAACTATGGCTACACCTTC. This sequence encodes CASSFARRTNYGYTF.

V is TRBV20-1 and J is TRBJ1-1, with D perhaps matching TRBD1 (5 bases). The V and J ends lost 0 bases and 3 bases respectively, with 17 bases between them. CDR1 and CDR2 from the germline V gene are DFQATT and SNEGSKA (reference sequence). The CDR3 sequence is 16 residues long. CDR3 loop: CSARDLLAGRDTEAFF. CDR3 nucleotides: TGCAGTGCTAGAGATCTCTTAGCAGGGAGGGACACTGAAGCTTTCTTT.

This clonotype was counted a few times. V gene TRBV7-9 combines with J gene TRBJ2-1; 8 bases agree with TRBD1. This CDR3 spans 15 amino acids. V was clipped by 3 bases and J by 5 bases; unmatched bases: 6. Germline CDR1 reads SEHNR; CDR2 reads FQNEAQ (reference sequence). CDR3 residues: CASSFDRGTNNEQFF. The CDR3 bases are TGTGCCAGCAGCTTTGACAGGGGCACGAACAATGAGCAGTTCTTC.

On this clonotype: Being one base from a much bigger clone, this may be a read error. The DNA for the CDR3 is TGCAGCGGTATAACCTTAGGAGAGACCCAGTACTTC. As protein: CSGITLGETQYF. V and J are TRBV29-1 and TRBJ2-5; D gene unclear. CDR1 and CDR2 (germline): SQVTM, ANQGSEA. The V gene lost 7 bases and the J gene lost 4 bases, with 13 bases spanning the gap. The CDR3 contains 12 residues.

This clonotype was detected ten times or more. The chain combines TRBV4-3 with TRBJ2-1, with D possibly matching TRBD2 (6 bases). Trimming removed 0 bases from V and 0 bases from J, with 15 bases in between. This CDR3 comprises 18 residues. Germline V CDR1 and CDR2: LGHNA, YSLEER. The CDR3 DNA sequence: TGCGCCAGCAGCCAAGATATGCGGGGAGTTAGCTCCTACAATGAGCAGTTCTTC. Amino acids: CASSQDMRGVSSYNEQFF.

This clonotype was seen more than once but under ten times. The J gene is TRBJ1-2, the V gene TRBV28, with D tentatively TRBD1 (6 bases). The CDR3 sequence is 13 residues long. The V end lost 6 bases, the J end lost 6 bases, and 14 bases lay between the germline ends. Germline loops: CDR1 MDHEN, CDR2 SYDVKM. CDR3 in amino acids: CASRQTGTDGYTF. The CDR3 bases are TGTGCCAGCAGGCAAACAGGGACCGATGGCTACACCTTC.

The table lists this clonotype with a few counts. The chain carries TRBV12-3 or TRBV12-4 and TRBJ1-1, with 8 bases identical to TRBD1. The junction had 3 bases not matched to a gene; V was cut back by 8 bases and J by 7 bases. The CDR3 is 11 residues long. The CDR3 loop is CASVDRGEAFF. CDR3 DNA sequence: TGTGCCAGCGTAGACAGGGGTGAAGCTTTCTTT.

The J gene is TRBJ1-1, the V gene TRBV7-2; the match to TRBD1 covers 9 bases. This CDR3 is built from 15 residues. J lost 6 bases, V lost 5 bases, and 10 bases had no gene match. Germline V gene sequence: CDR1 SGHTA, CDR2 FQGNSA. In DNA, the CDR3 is TGTGCCAGCAGCCTCACAGGGGGCGTCGGTTCTGAAGCTTTCTTT. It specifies CASSLTGGVGSEAFF.

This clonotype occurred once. The CDR3: CSARQLAGGQETQYF. The CDR3 DNA sequence: TGCAGTGCTAGGCAACTAGCGGGGGGTCAAGAGACCCAGTACTTC. The V call is TRBV20-1, the J call TRBJ2-5; 12 positions agree with TRBD2. Germline lookup yields CDR1 DFQATT and CDR2 SNEGSKA (reference sequence). V trimming: 3 bases; J trimming: 2 bases; junction bases outside the gene matches: 4. The CDR3 length is 15 residues.

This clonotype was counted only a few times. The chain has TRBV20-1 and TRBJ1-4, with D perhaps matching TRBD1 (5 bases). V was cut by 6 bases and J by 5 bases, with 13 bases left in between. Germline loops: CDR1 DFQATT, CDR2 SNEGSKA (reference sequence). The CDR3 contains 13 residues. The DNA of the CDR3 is TGCAGTGCCCAGTGGCGGGGGAATGAAAAACTGTTTTTT. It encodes CSAQWRGNEKLFF.

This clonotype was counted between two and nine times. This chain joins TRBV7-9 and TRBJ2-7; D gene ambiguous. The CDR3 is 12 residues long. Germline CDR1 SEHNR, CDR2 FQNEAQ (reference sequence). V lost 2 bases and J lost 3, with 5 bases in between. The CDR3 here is CASSLFNYEQYF. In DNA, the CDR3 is TGTGCCAGCAGCTTATTCAACTACGAGCAGTACTTC.

CDR3 residues: CASSDLFDSGQGPYEQFF. The CDR3 DNA follows: TGTGCCAGCAGCGACCTCTTTGATTCGGGACAGGGACCTTATGAGCAGTTCTTC. V gene TRBV3-1 combines with J gene TRBJ2-1; TRBD1 matches at 9 bases. J was trimmed by 8 bases and V by 5 bases; bases with no gene match: 19. Germline lookup yields CDR1 LGHDT and CDR2 YNNKEL (reference sequence). The CDR3 runs to 18 residues.

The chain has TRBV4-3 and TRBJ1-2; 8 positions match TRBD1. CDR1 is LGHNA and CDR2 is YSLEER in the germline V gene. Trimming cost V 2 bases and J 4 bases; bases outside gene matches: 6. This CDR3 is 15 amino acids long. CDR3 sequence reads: CASSQQGAESYGYTF. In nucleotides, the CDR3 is TGCGCCAGCAGCCAACAGGGGGCGGAGAGCTATGGCTACACCTTC.

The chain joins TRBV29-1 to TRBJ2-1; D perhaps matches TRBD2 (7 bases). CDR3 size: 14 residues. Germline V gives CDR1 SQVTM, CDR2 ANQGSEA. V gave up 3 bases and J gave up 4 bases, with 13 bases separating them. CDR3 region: CSVEEGGGYNEQFF. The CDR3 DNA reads TGCAGCGTTGAGGAGGGAGGGGGATACAATGAGCAGTTCTTC.

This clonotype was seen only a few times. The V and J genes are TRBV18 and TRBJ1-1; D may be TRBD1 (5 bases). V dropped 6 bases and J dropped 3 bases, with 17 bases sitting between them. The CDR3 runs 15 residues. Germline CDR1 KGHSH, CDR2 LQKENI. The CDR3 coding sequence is TGTGCCAGCTCTGCCAGTGGGGGACTAGACACTGAAGCTTTCTTT. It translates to CASSASGGLDTEAFF.

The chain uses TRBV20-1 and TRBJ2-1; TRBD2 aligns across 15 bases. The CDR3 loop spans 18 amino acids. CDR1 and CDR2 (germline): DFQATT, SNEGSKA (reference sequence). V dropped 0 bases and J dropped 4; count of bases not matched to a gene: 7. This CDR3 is CSARETKGTSGGYNEQFF. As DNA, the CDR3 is TGCAGTGCTAGAGAAACCAAAGGGACTAGCGGGGGGTACAATGAGCAGTTCTTC.

The DNA of the CDR3 is TGTGCCAGCAGTGAGCCATGGACAGGGCAGCAGTACTTC. Its protein product is CASSEPWTGQQYF. This chain joins TRBV6-1 and TRBJ2-7; 8 nucleotides line up with TRBD1. Unmatched junction bases numbered 6, after V lost 3 bases and J lost 8 bases. Germline CDR1 is MNHNS and CDR2 is SASEGT. The CDR3 extends over 13 amino acids.

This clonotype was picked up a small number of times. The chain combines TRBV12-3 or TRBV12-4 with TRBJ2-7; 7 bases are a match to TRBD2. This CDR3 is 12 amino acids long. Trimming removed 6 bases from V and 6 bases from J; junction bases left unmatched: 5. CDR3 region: CASRTPGGEQYF. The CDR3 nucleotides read TGTGCCAGCAGGACTCCGGGGGGCGAGCAGTACTTC.

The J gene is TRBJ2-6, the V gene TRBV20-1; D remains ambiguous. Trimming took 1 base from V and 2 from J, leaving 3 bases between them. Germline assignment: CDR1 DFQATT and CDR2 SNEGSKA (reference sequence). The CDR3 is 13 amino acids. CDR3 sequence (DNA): TGCAGTGCTAGAGCCCCTGGGGCCAACGTCCTGACTTTC. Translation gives CSARAPGANVLTF.